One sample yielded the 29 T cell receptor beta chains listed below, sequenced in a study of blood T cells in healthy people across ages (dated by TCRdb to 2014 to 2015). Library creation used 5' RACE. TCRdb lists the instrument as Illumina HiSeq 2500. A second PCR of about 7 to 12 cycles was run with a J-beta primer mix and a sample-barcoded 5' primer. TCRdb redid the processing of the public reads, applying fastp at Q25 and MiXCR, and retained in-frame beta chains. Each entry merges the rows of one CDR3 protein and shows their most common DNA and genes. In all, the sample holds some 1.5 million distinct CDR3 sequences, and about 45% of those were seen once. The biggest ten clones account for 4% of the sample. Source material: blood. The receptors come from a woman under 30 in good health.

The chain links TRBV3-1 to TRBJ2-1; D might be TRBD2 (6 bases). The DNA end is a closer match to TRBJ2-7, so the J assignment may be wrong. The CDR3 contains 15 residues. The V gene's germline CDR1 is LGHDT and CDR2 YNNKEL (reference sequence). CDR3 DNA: TGTGCCAGCAGCGGAGGGACGTACTTTTACAATGAGCAGTACTTC. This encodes CASSGGTYFYNEQYF.

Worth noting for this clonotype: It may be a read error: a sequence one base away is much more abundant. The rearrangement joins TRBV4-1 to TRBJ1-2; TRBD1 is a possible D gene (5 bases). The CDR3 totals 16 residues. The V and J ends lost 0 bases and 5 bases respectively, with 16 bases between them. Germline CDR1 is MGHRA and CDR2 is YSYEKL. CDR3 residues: CASSQERKGDPYGYTF. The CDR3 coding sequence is TGCGCCAGCAGCCAAGAGAGGAAAGGGGACCCTTATGGCTACACCTTC.

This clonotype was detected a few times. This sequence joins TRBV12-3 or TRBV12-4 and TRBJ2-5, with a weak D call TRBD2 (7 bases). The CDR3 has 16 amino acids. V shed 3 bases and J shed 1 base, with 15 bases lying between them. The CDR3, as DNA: TGTGCCAGCAGTTTCGTCCGGGGGGCGTTCCAAGAGACCCAGTACTTC. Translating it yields CASSFVRGAFQETQYF.

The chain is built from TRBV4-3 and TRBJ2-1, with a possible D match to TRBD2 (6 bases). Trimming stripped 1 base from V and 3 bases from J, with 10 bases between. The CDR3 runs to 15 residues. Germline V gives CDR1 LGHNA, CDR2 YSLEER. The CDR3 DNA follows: TGCGCCAGCAGCCAAGTAGGGACTTACTACAATGAGCAGTTCTTC. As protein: CASSQVGTYYNEQFF.

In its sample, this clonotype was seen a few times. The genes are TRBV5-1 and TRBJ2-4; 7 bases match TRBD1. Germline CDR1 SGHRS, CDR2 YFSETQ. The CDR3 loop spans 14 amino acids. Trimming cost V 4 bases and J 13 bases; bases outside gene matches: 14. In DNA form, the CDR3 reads TGCGCCAGCAGCAAAGGACAGGCCTACAATGAGCAGTACTTC. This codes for CASSKGQAYNEQYF.

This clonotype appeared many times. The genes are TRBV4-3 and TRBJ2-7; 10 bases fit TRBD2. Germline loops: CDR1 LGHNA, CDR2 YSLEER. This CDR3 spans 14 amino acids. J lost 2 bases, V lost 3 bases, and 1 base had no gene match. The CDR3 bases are TGCGCCAGCAGCCAGGGGACTAGCGCCTACGAGCAGTACTTC. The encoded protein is CASSQGTSAYEQYF.

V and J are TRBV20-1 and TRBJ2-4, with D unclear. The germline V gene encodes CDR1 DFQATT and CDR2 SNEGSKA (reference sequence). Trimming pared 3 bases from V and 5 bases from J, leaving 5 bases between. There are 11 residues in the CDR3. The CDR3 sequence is CSASGENIQYF. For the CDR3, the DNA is TGCAGTGCTAGCGGAGAAAACATTCAGTACTTC.

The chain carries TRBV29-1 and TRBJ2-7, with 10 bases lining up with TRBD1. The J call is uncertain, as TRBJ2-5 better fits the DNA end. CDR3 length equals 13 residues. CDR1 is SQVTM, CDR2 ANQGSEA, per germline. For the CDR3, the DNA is TGCAGCGTTTTAGACAGGGGGCTGAAGACCCAGTACTTC. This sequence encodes CSVLDRGLKTQYF.

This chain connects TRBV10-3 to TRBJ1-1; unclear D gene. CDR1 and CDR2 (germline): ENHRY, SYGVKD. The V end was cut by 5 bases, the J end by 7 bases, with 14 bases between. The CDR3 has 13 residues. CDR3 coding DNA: TGTGCCATCAGTATCGGGGAAGGAGGTGAAGCTTTCTTT. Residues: CAISIGEGGEAFF.

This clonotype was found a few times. CDR3 amino acids: CASSDRRYGYTF. As DNA, the CDR3 is TGTGCCAGCAGTGACCGTCGCTATGGCTACACCTTC. The chain recombines TRBV6-2 or TRBV6-3 with TRBJ1-2; D gene unclear. CDR3 size: 12 residues. Germline values: CDR1 MNHEY, CDR2 SVGEGT. V was pared by 5 bases and J by 4 bases, with 8 bases between.

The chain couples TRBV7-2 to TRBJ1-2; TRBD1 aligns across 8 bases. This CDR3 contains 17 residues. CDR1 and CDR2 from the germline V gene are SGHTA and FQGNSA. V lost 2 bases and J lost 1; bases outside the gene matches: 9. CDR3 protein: CASSLKAGGRYNYGYTF. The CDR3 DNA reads TGTGCCAGCAGCTTAAAGGCAGGGGGCCGATATAACTATGGCTACACCTTC. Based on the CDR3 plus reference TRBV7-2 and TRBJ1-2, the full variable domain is GAGVSQSPSNKVTEKGKDVELRCDPISGHTALYWYRQSLGQGLEFLIYFQGNSAPDKSGLPSDRFSAERTGGSVSTLTIQRTQQEDSAVYLCASSLKAGGRYNYGYTFGSGTRLTVV.

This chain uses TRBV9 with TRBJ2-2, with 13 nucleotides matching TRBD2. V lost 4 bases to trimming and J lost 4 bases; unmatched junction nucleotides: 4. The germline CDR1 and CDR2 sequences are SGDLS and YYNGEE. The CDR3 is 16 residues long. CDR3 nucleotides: TGTGCCAGCAGCATCCGGACTAGCGGGGGCACCGGGGAGCTGTTTTTT. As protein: CASSIRTSGGTGELFF.

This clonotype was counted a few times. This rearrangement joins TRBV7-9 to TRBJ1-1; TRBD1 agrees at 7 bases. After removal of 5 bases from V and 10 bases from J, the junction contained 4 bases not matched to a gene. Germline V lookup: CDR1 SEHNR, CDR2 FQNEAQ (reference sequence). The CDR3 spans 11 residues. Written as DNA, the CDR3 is TGTGCCAGCAGCACAGGGGACGCAGCTTTCTTT. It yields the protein CASSTGDAAFF.

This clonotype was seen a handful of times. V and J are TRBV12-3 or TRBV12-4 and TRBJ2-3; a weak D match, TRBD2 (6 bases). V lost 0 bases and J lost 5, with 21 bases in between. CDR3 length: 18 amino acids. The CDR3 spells CASSLAPGDSNGKDTQYF. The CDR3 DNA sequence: TGTGCCAGCAGTTTAGCCCCTGGGGACTCAAATGGGAAAGATACGCAGTATTTT.

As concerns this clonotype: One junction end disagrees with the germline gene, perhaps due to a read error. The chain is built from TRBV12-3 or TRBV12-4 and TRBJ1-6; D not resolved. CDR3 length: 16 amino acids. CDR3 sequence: CASSPRRTSNNPPLHF. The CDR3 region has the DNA TGTGCCAGCAGTCCCCGACGGACGTCGAATAATCCACCCCTCCACTTT.

DNA of the CDR3: TGTGCCAGCAGTTCGCGCGGGACGGGAAACACCATATATTTT. Its translation: CASSSRGTGNTIYF. This chain links TRBV6-5 with TRBJ1-3; a possible D gene is TRBD1 (5 bases). This CDR3 spans 14 amino acids. Germline values: CDR1 MNHEY, CDR2 SVGAGI. Trimming pared 4 bases from V and 4 bases from J, leaving 11 bases between.

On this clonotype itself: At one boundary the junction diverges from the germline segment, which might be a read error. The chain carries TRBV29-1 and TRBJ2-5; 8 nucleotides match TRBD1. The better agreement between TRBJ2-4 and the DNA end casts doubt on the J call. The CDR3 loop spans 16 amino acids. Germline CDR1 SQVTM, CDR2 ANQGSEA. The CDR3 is CSVEGRQGAARNIQYF. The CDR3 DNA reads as TGCAGCGTTGAAGGGAGGCAGGGGGCCGCCAGAAACATTCAGTACTTC.

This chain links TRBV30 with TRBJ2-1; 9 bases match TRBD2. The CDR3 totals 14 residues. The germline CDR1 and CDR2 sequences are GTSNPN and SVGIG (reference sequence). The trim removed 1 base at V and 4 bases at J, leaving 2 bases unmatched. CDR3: CAWSGLAGYNEQFF. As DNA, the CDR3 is TGTGCCTGGAGTGGTCTAGCGGGGTACAATGAGCAGTTCTTC.

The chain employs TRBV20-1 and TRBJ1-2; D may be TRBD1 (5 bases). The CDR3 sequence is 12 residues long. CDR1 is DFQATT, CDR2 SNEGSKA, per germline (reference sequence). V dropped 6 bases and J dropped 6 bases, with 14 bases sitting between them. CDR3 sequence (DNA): TGCAGTGCCCGGGGGGGTCTTGATGGCTACACCTTC. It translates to CSARGGLDGYTF.

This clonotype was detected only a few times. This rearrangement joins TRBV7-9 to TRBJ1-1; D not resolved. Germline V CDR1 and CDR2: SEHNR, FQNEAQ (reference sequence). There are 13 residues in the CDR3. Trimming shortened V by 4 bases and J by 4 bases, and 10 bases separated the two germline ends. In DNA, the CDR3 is TGTGCCAGCAGCTCCACGGAGGGCACTGAAGCTTTCTTT. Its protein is CASSSTEGTEAFF. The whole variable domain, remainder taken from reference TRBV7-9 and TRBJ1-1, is DTGVSQNPRHKITKRGQNVTFRCDPISEHNRLYWYRQTLGQGPEFLTYFQNEAQLEKSRLLSDRFSAERPKGSFSTLEIQRTEQGDSAMYLCASSSTEGTEAFFGQGTRLTVV.

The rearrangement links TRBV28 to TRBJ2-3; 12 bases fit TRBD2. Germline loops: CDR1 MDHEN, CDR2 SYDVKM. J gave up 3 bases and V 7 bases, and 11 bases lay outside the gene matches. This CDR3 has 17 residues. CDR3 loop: CASKGLAGGWRTDTQYF. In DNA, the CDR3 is TGTGCCAGCAAAGGGCTAGCGGGAGGGTGGAGGACAGATACGCAGTATTTT.

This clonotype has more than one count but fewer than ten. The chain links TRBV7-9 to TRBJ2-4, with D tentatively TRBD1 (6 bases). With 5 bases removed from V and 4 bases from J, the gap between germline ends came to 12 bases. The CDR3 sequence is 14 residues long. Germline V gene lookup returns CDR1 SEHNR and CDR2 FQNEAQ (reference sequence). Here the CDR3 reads CASSPLGAKNIQYF. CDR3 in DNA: TGTGCCAGCAGCCCCTTGGGGGCAAAAAACATTCAGTACTTC.

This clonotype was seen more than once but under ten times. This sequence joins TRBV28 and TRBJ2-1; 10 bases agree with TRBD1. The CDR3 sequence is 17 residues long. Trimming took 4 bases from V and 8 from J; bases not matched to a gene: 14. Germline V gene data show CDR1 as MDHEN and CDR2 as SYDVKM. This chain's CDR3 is CASSYPHRDRGGDEQFF. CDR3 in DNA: TGTGCCAGCAGTTACCCTCACCGGGACAGGGGAGGAGATGAGCAGTTCTTC. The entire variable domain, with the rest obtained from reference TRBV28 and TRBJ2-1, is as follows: DVKVTQSSRYLVKRTGEKVFLECVQDMDHENMFWYRQDPGLGLRLIYFSYDVKMKEKGDIPEGYSVSREKKERFSLILESASTNQTSMYLCASSYPHRDRGGDEQFFGPGTRLTVL.

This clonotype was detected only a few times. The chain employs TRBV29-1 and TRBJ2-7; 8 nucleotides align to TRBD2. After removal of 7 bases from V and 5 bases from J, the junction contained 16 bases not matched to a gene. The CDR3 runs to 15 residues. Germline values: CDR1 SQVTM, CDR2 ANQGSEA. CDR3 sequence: CSAGPVLAGVHEQYF. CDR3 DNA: TGCAGCGCGGGCCCCGTCCTAGCGGGCGTTCACGAGCAGTACTTC.

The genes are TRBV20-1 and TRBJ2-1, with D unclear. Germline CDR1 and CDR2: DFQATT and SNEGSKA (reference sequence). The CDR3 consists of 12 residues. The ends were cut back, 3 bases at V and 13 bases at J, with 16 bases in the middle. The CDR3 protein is CSARDPGLIQFF. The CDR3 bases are TGCAGTGCTAGGGACCCTGGCCTAATCCAGTTCTTC.

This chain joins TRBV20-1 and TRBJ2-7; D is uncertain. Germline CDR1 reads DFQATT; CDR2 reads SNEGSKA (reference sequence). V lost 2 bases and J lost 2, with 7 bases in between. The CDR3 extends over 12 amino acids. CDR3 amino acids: CSARQTTYEQYF. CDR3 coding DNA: TGCAGTGCTAGACAGACGACCTACGAGCAGTACTTC.

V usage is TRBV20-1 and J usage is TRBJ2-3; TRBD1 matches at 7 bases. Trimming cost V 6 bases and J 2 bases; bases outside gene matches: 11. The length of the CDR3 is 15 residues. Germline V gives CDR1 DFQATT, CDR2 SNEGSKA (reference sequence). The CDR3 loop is CSATVRGHATDTQYF. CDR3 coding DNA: TGCAGTGCAACCGTTAGGGGGCATGCCACAGATACGCAGTATTTT.

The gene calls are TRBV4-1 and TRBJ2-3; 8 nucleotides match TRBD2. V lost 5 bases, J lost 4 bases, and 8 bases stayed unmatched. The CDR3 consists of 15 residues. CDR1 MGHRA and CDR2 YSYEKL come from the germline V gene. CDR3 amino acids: CASSSREGSPDTQYF. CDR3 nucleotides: TGCGCCAGCAGCTCCCGGGAGGGAAGCCCAGATACGCAGTATTTT.

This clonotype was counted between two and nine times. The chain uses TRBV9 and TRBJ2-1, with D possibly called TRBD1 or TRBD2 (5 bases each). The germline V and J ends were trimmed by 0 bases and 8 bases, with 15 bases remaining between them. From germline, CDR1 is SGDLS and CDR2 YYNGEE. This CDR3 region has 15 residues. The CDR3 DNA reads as TGTGCCAGCAGCGTAGGGGGGAGCCCAAGCTATGAGCAGTTCTTC. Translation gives CASSVGGSPSYEQFF.